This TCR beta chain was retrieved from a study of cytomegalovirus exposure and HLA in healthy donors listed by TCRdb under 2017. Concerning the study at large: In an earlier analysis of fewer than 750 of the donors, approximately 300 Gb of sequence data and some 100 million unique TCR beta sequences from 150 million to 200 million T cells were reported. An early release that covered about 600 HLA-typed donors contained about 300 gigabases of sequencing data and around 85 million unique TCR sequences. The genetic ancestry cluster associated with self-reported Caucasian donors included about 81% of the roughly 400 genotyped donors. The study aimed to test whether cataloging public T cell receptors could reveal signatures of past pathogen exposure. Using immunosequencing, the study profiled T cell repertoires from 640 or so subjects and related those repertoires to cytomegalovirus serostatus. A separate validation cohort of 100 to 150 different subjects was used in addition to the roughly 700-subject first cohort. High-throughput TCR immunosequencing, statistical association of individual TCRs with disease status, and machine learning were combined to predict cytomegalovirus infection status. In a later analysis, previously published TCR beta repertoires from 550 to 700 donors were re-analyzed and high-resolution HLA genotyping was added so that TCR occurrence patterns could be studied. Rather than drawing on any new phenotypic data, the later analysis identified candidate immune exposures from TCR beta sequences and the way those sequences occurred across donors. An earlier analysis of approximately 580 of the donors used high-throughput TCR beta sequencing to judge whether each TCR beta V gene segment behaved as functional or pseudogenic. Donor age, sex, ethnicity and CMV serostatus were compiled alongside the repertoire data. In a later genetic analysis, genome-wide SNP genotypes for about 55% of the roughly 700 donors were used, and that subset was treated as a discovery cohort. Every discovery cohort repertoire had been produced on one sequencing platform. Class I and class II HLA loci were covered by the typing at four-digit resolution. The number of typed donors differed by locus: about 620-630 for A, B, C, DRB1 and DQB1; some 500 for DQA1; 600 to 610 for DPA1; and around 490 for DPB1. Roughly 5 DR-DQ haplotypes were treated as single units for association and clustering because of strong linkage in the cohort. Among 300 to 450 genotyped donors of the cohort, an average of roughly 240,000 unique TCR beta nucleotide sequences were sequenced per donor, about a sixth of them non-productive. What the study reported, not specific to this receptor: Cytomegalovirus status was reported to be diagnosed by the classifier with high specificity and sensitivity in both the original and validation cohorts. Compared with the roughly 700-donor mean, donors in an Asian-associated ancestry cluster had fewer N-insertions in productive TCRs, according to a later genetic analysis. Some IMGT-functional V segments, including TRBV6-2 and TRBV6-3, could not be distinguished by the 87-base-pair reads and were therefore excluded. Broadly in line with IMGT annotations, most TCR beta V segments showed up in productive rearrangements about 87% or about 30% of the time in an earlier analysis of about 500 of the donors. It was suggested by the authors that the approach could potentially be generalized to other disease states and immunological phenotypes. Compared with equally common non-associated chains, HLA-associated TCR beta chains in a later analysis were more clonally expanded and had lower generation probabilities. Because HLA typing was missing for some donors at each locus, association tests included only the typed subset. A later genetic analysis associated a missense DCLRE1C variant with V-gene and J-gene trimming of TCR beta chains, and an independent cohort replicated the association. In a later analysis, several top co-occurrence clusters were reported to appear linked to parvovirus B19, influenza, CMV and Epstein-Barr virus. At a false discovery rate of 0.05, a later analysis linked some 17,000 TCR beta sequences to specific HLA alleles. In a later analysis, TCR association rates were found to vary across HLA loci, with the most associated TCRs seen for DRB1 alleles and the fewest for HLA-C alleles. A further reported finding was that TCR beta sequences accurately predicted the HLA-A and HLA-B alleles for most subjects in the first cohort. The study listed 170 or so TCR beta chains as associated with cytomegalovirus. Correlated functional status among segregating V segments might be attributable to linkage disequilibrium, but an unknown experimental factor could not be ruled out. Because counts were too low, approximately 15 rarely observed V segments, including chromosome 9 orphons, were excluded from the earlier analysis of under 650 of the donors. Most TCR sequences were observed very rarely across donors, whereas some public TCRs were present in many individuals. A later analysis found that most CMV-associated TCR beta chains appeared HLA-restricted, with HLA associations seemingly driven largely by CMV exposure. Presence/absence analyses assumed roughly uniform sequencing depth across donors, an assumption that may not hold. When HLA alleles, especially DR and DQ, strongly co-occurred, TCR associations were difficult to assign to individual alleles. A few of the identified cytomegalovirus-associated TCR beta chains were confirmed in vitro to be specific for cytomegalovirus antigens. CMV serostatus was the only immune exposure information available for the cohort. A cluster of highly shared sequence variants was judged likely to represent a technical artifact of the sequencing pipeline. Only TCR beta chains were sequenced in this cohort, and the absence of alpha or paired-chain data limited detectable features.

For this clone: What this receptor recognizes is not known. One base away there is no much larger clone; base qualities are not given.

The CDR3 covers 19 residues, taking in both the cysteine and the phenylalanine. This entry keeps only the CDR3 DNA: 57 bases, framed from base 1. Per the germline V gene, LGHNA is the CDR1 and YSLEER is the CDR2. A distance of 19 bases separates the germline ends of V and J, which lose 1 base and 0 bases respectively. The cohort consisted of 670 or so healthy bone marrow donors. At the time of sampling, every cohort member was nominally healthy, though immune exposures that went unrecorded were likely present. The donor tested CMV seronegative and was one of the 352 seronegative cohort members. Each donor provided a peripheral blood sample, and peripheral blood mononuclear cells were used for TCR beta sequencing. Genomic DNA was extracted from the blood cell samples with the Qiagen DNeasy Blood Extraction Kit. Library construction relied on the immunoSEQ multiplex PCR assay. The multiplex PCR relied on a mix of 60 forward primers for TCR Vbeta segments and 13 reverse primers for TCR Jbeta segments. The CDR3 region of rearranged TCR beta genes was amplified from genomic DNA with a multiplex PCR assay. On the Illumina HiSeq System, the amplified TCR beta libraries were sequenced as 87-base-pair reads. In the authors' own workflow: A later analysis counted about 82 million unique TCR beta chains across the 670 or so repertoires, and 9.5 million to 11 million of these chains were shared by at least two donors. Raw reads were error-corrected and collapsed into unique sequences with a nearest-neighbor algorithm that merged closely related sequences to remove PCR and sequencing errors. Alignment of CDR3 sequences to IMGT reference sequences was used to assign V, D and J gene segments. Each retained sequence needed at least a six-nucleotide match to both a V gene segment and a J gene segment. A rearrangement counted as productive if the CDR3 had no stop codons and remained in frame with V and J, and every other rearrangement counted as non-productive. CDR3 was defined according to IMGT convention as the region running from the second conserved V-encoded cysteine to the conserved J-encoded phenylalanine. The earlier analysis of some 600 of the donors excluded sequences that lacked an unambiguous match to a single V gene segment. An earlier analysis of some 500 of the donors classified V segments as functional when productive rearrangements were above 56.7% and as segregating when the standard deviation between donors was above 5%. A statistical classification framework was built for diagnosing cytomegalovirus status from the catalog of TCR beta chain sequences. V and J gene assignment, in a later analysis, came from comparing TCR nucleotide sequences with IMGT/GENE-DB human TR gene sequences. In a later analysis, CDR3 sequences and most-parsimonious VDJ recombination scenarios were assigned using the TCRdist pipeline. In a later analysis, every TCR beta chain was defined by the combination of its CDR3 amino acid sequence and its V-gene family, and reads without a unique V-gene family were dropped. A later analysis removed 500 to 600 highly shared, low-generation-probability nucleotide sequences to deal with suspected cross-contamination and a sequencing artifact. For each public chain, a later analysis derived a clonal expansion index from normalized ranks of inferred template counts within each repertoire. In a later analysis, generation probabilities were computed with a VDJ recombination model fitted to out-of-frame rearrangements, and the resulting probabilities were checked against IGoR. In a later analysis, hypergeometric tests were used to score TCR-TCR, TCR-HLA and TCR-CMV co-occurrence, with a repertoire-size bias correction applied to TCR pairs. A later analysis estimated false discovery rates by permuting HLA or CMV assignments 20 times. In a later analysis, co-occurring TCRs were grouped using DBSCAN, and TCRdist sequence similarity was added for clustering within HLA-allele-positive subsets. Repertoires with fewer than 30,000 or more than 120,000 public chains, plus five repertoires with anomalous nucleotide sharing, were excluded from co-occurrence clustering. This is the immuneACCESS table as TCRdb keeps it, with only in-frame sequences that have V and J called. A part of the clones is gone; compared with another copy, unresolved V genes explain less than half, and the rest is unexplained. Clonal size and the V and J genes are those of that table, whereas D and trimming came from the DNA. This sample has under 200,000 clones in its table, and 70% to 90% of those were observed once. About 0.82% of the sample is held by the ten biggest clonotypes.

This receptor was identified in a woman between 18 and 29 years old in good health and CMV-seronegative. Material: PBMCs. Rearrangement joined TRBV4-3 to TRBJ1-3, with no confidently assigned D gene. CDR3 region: CASSQGRPTKQYSGNTIYF. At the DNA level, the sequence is TGCGCCAGCAGCCAAGGTCGCCCGACAAAACAATACTCTGGAAACACCATATATTTT.